This TCR beta chain was identified during a study of blood T cell repertoires in COVID-19 (dated by TCRdb to the early 2020s). For context, the study as a whole: Samples covering the acute and convalescent phases of COVID-19 were provided by collaborators in the United States, Italy and Spain. The prospective study material was composed of cDNA or gDNA derived from T cells, B-cell-depleted T cells, or PBMCs. Deeply sampled blood TCRbeta repertoires from subjects exposed to, actively infected with, or recovered from COVID-19 were included in the dataset. A freely available public database, intended as a resource for researchers studying the immune response to SARS-CoV-2, is where the repertoires were released. Samples were obtained from the ongoing ImmuneRACE study (first 160 participants) and from over a thousand subjects provided by 6 global collaborators. The sample metadata nearly always contained a de-identified subject ID, COVID-19 status, age in years and sex. HLA class I and class II types, where available, came from metadata supplied by the sample provider rather than from assay-based typing. Study-level results and caveats: The quantity of clinical and demographic metadata differed by source and by participant and was supplied without curation.

In this sample, this clone turned up once. What this receptor recognizes is not known. Base qualities are missing; no much larger clone stands one base away. One collaborating source in Seattle enrolled patients during active infection and followed them longitudinally through the course of disease. Collaborating institutions collected whole blood in K2EDTA tubes following their own protocols. For TCRbeta analysis, collaborators shipped samples in one of three forms: frozen whole blood, isolated PBMCs, or DNA extracted from either of those sample types. The immunoSEQ Assay, a bias-controlled multiplex PCR, was used to amplify TCRbeta CDR3 regions from genomic DNA. Regarding the original processing steps: Within the assay, amplification of reference gene primers was used to estimate how many nucleated cells each sample contained. Sequence reads were collapsed and filtered to measure the absolute abundance of every unique TCRbeta CDR3 rearrangement. For each sample, productive Simpson clonality was calculated by taking the square root of Simpson's diversity index across productive rearrangements. Drawn from immuneACCESS, this table holds only the in-frame rearrangements with V and J called that TCRdb kept. Clones are partly lost; checked studies trace under half to an unresolved V gene and leave the rest unexplained. V and J calls and clone size are copied from that table; D and trimming were computed from the DNA. A total of 300,000 to 350,000 clones appear in this sample, about nine tenths of them only once. Roughly 8.9% of the sample is in the top ten clones.

The V end gives up 7 bases and the J end 0 bases, leaving 14 bases in the junction not matched to a gene. Sequences SGHTS (CDR1) and YDEGEE (CDR2) are obtained from the germline V gene. Its CDR3 holds 17 amino acids, cysteine through phenylalanine. CDR3 DNA only is kept here, 51 bases in frame from base 1. The rearrangement combines TRBV5-8 with TRBJ1-1; 8 bases in the middle match TRBD1. The sequenced material came from peripheral blood. This TCR came from a man aged 25 to 40 with COVID-19, enrolled during active disease. The bases read TGTGCCAGCCGTCCCGGACAGGGTAAGTCGGTGAACACTGAAGCTTTCTTT. Its amino acids are CASRPGQGKSVNTEAFF.